What follows are 32 T cell receptor beta chains derived from one specimen sequenced in a study of blood T cell repertoires in COVID-19. The method was immunoSEQ multiplex PCR; TCRdb's version includes in-frame clones alone and lacks a portion of them. Among approximately 200,000 clones listed, roughly four fifths were seen once. The sample comprised PBMCs or T cells enriched from blood (not recorded which). These receptor sequences come from a middle-aged man who had recovered from COVID-19.

This clone has just one count. The chain uses TRBV6-1 and TRBJ1-2; D perhaps matches TRBD1 (6 bases). V was shortened by 1 base and J by 0 bases, with 6 bases between the two germline ends. The germline CDR1 and CDR2 sequences are MNHNS and SASEGT. This CDR3 is 14 amino acids long. CDR3 bases: TGTGCCAGCAGTGAAGGGACAGCTAACTATGGCTACACCTTC. Translation gives CASSEGTANYGYTF.

The genes are TRBV5-4 and TRBJ2-3; TRBD2 aligns across 13 bases. This CDR3 contains 15 residues. V lost 3 bases, J lost 5 bases, and 3 bases stayed unmatched. CDR1 and CDR2 from the germline V gene are SGHNT and YYREEE (reference sequence). Here the CDR3 DNA reads TGTGCCAGCAGCTCGGGACTAGCGGGGAAAGATACGCAGTATTTT. It is translated as CASSSGLAGKDTQYF.

The J gene is TRBJ2-1, the V gene TRBV10-3; D might be TRBD1 (5 bases). Germline V gene sequence: CDR1 ENHRY, CDR2 SYGVKD. Between the trimmed V and J ends, which lost 10 bases and 7 bases, there was a span of 20 bases. This CDR3 has 14 amino acids. CDR3 region: CASKLGQTPNEQFF. The CDR3 DNA is TGTGCCAGCAAATTAGGACAAACTCCAAATGAGCAGTTCTTC.

The CDR3 loop reads CASGMLSGRGTNEQFF. As DNA, the CDR3 is TGTGCTAGTGGAATGCTTAGCGGGAGGGGCACCAATGAGCAGTTCTTC. This chain connects TRBV12-5 to TRBJ2-1; 11 positions agree with TRBD2. J gave up 6 bases and V 6 bases, and 10 bases lay outside the gene matches. The CDR3 runs 16 residues. CDR1 is LGHNT and CDR2 is FRNRAP in the germline V gene.

J is TRBJ1-1 and V is TRBV5-4, with 7 bases aligning to TRBD1. The V segment lost 7 bases and the J segment 2 bases; nucleotides outside the gene matches: 11. Germline values: CDR1 SGHNT, CDR2 YYREEE (reference sequence). The CDR3 has 15 amino acids. DNA of the CDR3: TGTGCCAGCGGGGGAACCGGGACAGCAAACACTGAAGCTTTCTTT. Protein: CASGGTGTANTEAFF.

The chain links TRBV7-9 to TRBJ2-7; TRBD1 matches at 7 bases. The CDR3 sequence is 15 residues long. Germline trimming cut 5 bases from V and 5 bases from J; bases unmatched to any gene: 12. Germline CDR1 reads SEHNR; CDR2 reads FQNEAQ (reference sequence). CDR3 sequence: CASSPGTVPRDEQYF. For the CDR3, the DNA is TGTGCCAGCAGCCCCGGGACAGTCCCGAGGGACGAGCAGTACTTC.

CDR3 bases: TGTGCCTGGAGTCGACTAGCGGGAGGGCACGAGCAGTACTTC. It codes for CAWSRLAGGHEQYF. V and J are TRBV30 and TRBJ2-7; 14 bases agree with TRBD2. This CDR3 has 14 residues. Germline loops: CDR1 GTSNPN, CDR2 SVGIG (reference sequence). The V gene end was trimmed by 2 bases and the J gene end by 5 bases; junction bases not matched to a gene: 2.

This chain joins TRBV5-1 and TRBJ2-3; 12 nucleotides agree with TRBD2. V shed 3 bases, J shed 5 bases, and the junction held 10 bases outside the gene matches. This CDR3 has 17 residues. Per the germline V gene, CDR1 is SGHRS and CDR2 is YFSETQ. The CDR3 DNA follows: TGCGCCAGCAGCTCGTCGACTAGCGGGGGCCAGGGAGATACGCAGTATTTT. Translating gives CASSSSTSGGQGDTQYF.

The CDR3 bases are TGTGCCAGCAGCCGCCCGGGGGTCGGCACCGGGGAGCTGTTTTTT. It specifies CASSRPGVGTGELFF. This rearrangement joins TRBV7-7 to TRBJ2-2; TRBD2 might be the D (6 bases). With 5 bases removed from V and 4 bases from J, the gap between germline ends came to 14 bases. CDR1 and CDR2 (germline): SSHAT, FNYEAQ (reference sequence). This CDR3 has 15 amino acids.

The chain recombines TRBV19 with TRBJ2-7; 9 bases are a match to TRBD1. V was pared by 7 bases and J by 2 bases, with 6 bases of the junction left unmatched. There are 14 residues in the CDR3. Per the germline V gene, CDR1 is LNHDA and CDR2 is SQIVND (reference sequence). CDR3 sequence reads: CASTPGQGTYEQYF. CDR3 coding DNA: TGTGCCAGTACCCCGGGACAGGGCACCTACGAGCAGTACTTC.

A single count supports this clone. An end of the junction does not agree with germline; a read error may underlie this. The genes are TRBV29-1 and TRBJ1-1; tentative D call: TRBD1 (6 bases). CDR1 and CDR2 from the germline V gene are SQVTM and ANQGSEA. CDR3 length equals 11 residues. The CDR3 loop reads CSVEDGGPTHF. In DNA, the CDR3 is TGCAGCGTTGAAGATGGGGGCCCGACGCATTTT.

The chain combines TRBV4-2 with TRBJ2-5, with D possibly matching TRBD1 (5 bases). Germline V lookup: CDR1 LGHNA, CDR2 YNFKEQ. This CDR3 is built from 14 residues. Trimming left V 2 bases short and J 3 bases short, with 10 bases between. The CDR3 coding sequence is TGTGCCAGCAGCCAACTACAGGCGGAAGAGACCCAGTACTTC. Translating it yields CASSQLQAEETQYF.

V is TRBV18 and J is TRBJ1-2; 7 nucleotides align to TRBD1. This CDR3 has 12 residues. The trim removed 6 bases at V and 8 bases at J, leaving 6 bases unmatched. The V gene's germline CDR1 is KGHSH and CDR2 LQKENI. For the CDR3, the DNA is TGTGCCAGCTCCGACGACAGGGTCGGCTACACCTTC. It specifies CASSDDRVGYTF.

The genes are TRBV30 and TRBJ1-2; a weak D match, TRBD1 (5 bases). This CDR3 is built from 16 residues. Per germline, CDR1 GTSNPN and CDR2 SVGIG (reference sequence). V was pared by 4 bases and J by 3 bases, with 21 bases between. CDR3 DNA sequence: TGTGCCTGGATCCTCCGGGGGGTAACTTCCCACTATGGCTACACCTTC. Protein sequence: CAWILRGVTSHYGYTF.

This clone has a handful of counts. This chain uses TRBV28 with TRBJ2-7; 7 bases line up with TRBD2. CDR1 MDHEN and CDR2 SYDVKM come from the germline V gene. The CDR3 has 14 amino acids. V gave up 5 bases and J gave up 4 bases; unmatched junction bases: 8. The CDR3 sequence: CASSTFGGGYEQYF. The CDR3 DNA is TGTGCCAGCAGTACCTTTGGGGGAGGGTACGAGCAGTACTTC.

The chain carries TRBV7-3 and TRBJ2-5; 9 nucleotides align to TRBD2. V lost 2 bases, J lost 4 bases, and 17 bases stayed unmatched. CDR1 is SGHTA, CDR2 FQGTGA, per germline. The CDR3 consists of 19 residues. DNA of the CDR3: TGTGCCAGCAGCTTACCCCGCGCTGGGGCGGGAGGGAGAAGAGAGACCCAGTACTTC. Amino acid sequence: CASSLPRAGAGGRRETQYF.

The chain employs TRBV30 and TRBJ1-1; D not certain. Germline values: CDR1 GTSNPN, CDR2 SVGIG (reference sequence). The CDR3 is made up of 12 amino acids. The ends were cut back, 2 bases at V and 6 bases at J, with 10 bases in the middle. The CDR3 DNA follows: TGTGCCTGGAGTCTGGGCGTGCCTGAAGCTTTCTTT. Translating it yields CAWSLGVPEAFF.

The chain carries TRBV2 and TRBJ1-1; a possible D gene is TRBD1 (5 bases). CDR1 is SNHLY, CDR2 FYNNEI, per germline. The CDR3 runs 15 residues. V lost 6 bases to trimming and J lost 2 bases, with 16 bases between them. DNA of the CDR3: TGTGCCAGCAGGAGGCTACGGACATCAAACACTGAAGCTTTCTTT. Translated, it gives CASRRLRTSNTEAFF. The full variable domain, completed using reference TRBV2 and TRBJ1-1, is EPEVTQTPSHQVTQMGQEVILRCVPISNHLYFYWYRQILGQKVEFLVSFYNNEISEKSEIFDDQFSVERPDGSNFTLKIRSTKLEDSAMYFCASRRLRTSNTEAFFGQGTRLTVV.

There are many counts of this clone. V usage is TRBV7-8 and J usage is TRBJ1-2; D is uncertain. V was cut by 5 bases and J by 1 base, with 32 bases left in between. CDR3 length: 21 amino acids. Per the germline V gene, CDR1 is SGHVS and CDR2 is FQNEAQ. The DNA of the CDR3 is TGTGCCAGCAGCCCACTCTCCGCTTTGACGGATTCCATGGGCCTTAACTATGGCTACACCTTC. This gives the protein CASSPLSALTDSMGLNYGYTF. Together with reference TRBV7-8 and TRBJ1-2, the CDR3 gives the full variable domain: GAGVSQSPRYKVAKRGQDVALRCDPISGHVSLFWYQQALGQGPEFLTYFQNEAQLDKSGLPSDRFFAERPEGSVSTLKIQRTQQEDSAVYLCASSPLSALTDSMGLNYGYTFGSGTRLTVV.

The V call is TRBV5-5, the J call TRBJ1-1; 9 bases agree with TRBD1. Germline CDR1 reads SGHKS; CDR2 reads YYEKEE (reference sequence). The V and J ends lost 0 bases and 3 bases, in that order; junction bases with no gene match: 6. This CDR3 region has 16 residues. The CDR3 loop reads CASSLGGTGYYTEAFF. The CDR3 region has the DNA TGTGCCAGCAGCTTGGGGGGGACAGGGTACTACACTGAAGCTTTCTTT. The entire variable domain, with the rest obtained from reference TRBV5-5 and TRBJ1-1, is as follows: DAGVTQSPTHLIKTRGQQVTLRCSPISGHKSVSWYQQVLGQGPQFIFQYYEKEERGRGNFPDRFSARQFPNYSSELNVNALLLGDSALYLCASSLGGTGYYTEAFFGQGTRLTVV.

The chain recombines TRBV4-2 with TRBJ2-7; D is unresolved. The V gene's germline CDR1 is LGHNA and CDR2 YNFKEQ. The CDR3 runs 14 residues. With 1 base removed from V and 2 bases from J, the gap between germline ends came to 9 bases. Here the CDR3 DNA reads TGTGCCAGCAGCCAAGGGGCCCAAACCTACGAGCAGTACTTC. Translated: CASSQGAQTYEQYF.

J is TRBJ1-4 and V is TRBV6-5; TRBD1 is a possible D gene (5 bases). Germline values: CDR1 MNHEY, CDR2 SVGAGI. The length of the CDR3 is 11 residues. Trimming removed 6 bases from V and 7 bases from J, with 6 bases in between. CDR3 amino acids: CASSDSEKLFF. The CDR3 nucleotides read TGTGCCAGCAGCGACAGTGAAAAACTGTTTTTT.

V and J are TRBV6-5 and TRBJ2-7; a possible D gene is TRBD2 (6 bases). This CDR3 region has 14 residues. V shed 5 bases and J shed 0 bases, with 11 bases lying between them. Germline loops: CDR1 MNHEY, CDR2 SVGAGI. The CDR3 DNA reads as TGTGCCAGCAGTCCACGGGGGAGCTCCTACGAGCAGTACTTC. Its protein product is CASSPRGSSYEQYF.

The CDR3 region is CASRTNSNQPQHF. The CDR3 coding sequence is TGTGCCAGCAGAACAAACAGCAATCAGCCCCAGCATTTT. This chain joins TRBV6-5 and TRBJ1-5, with unresolved D. The CDR3 has 13 amino acids. Per the germline V gene, CDR1 is MNHEY and CDR2 is SVGAGI. Trimming cost V 6 bases and J 1 base, with 7 bases left between them.

This sequence joins TRBV19 and TRBJ2-1; possibly TRBD2 for D (5 bases). Trimming took off 7 bases at V and 8 bases at J, with 15 bases between the two ends. CDR3 length: 13 amino acids. CDR1 is LNHDA, CDR2 SQIVND, per germline (reference sequence). For the CDR3, the DNA is TGTGCCAGTAAAGAGAATGGGCGGGATGAGCAGTTCTTC. Translated: CASKENGRDEQFF.

The rearrangement uses TRBV12-3 or TRBV12-4 and TRBJ1-1; D not resolved. The CDR3 covers 13 residues. The V and J ends lost 9 bases and 2 bases respectively, with 13 bases between them. DNA of the CDR3: TGTGCCAGTAAGAAACGGGTTAACACTGAAGCTTTCTTT. This gives the protein CASKKRVNTEAFF.

The V and J genes are TRBV18 and TRBJ2-1, with TRBD2 identical over 8 bases. The CDR3 consists of 16 residues. The germline V gene has CDR1 KGHSH and CDR2 LQKENI. V lost 0 bases to trimming and J lost 4 bases; unmatched junction nucleotides: 5. The CDR3 reads CASSPPVPGGYNEQFF. CDR3 DNA sequence: TGTGCCAGCTCACCACCGGTTCCGGGGGGGTACAATGAGCAGTTCTTC.

V and J are TRBV7-8 and TRBJ1-3; 10 nucleotides align to TRBD1. The CDR3 contains 16 residues. V dropped 2 bases and J dropped 5; count of bases not matched to a gene: 6. From germline, CDR1 is SGHVS and CDR2 FQNEAQ. The CDR3 loop is CASSLSDRGRRNTIYF. Here the CDR3 DNA reads TGTGCCAGCAGCTTATCTGACAGGGGGCGCAGAAACACCATATATTTT.

This chain joins TRBV5-1 and TRBJ2-5, with 10 bases fitting TRBD1. V was pared by 4 bases and J by 4 bases, with 7 bases of the junction left unmatched. Germline values: CDR1 SGHRS, CDR2 YFSETQ. The CDR3 spans 15 residues. CDR3: CASSRGQGFPETQYF. As DNA, the CDR3 is TGCGCCAGCAGCCGGGGACAGGGGTTCCCAGAGACCCAGTACTTC.

The chain links TRBV5-1 to TRBJ2-3, with 11 bases fitting TRBD2. The junction had 6 bases not matched to a gene; V was cut back by 4 bases and J by 2 bases. CDR1 is SGHRS and CDR2 is YFSETQ in the germline V gene. This CDR3 has 16 residues. The CDR3 here is CASSLGTSGYTDTQYF. CDR3 sequence (DNA): TGCGCCAGCAGCCTAGGGACTAGCGGATACACAGATACGCAGTATTTT.

CDR3 protein: CASSQKSGRGHQPQHF. DNA for the CDR3: TGTGCCAGCAGCCAAAAATCGGGCAGGGGGCATCAGCCCCAGCATTTT. The chain employs TRBV3-1 (or the pseudogene TRBV3-2) and TRBJ1-5; the match to TRBD1 covers 8 bases. The CDR3 is 16 residues long. V lost 2 bases to trimming and J lost 5 bases; unmatched junction nucleotides: 8. CDR1 LGHDT and CDR2 YNNKEL come from the germline V gene (reference sequence).

The table lists this clone with a count of one. The gene calls are TRBV19 and TRBJ2-7, with a weak D call TRBD1 (6 bases). Germline loops: CDR1 LNHDA, CDR2 SQIVND (reference sequence). CDR3 length: 14 residues. V was trimmed by 5 bases and J by 0 bases, leaving 11 bases between them. CDR3 sequence reads: CASSRQVSSYEQYF. Here the CDR3 DNA reads TGTGCCAGTAGTCGACAGGTCTCCTCCTACGAGCAGTACTTC.